This TCR beta chain is from a study of CXCR3-negative and CXCR3-positive naive CD8 T cells. Study outcomes and limitations: The study found comparably high diversity in both naive subsets and much lower diversity in memory CD8+ cells. More hydrophobic TRB CDR3s occurred in CXCR3-positive than in CXCR3-negative naive cells.

This CDR3 comprises 17 residues. Germline V gene lookup returns CDR1 SGHRS and CDR2 YFSETQ. Sorting was done in triplicate for each CD8+ T cell subset (approximately 300,000 cells each). Naivety in CD8+ T cells corresponded to a CD45RO-CCR7+CD27+CD95- phenotype. UMI-labeled TRB cDNA libraries were prepared by 5' RACE. TCRdb re-analyzed the 5' RACE reads; it lists each CDR3 protein once, without DNA. The sample has 110,000 or so distinct CDR3 sequences. As concerns this clonotype: Antigen: not known.

J is TRBJ2-2 and V is TRBV5-1. The sample consisted of naive CXCR3+ CD8+ T cells from blood. As for subset: CD45RO-CCR7+CD27+CD95- naive CD8+ T cells expressing CXCR3 (TNR3+). The sequence was obtained from a human donor in good health. Some clones in this sample may be carry-over from other donors' samples. The chain's CDR3 is CASSLRSSWQNTGELFF.